A selection of T cell receptor beta chains follows, all from one sample in a study of CD8 T cells in Susac syndrome. TCRdb analysed the immunoSEQ multiplex PCR reads with MiXCR anew, one entry per CDR3 protein. The table records about 300,000 distinct CDR3 sequences, approximately 89% of them present only once. Sequenced: CD8+ T cells from PBMCs. These receptors all stem from a human donor with multiple sclerosis. Each CDR3 is given with its conserved first and last residue. A D gene is named only where the DNA matches it firmly. The size entry is marked missing in some rows and otherwise reads once, few, many or a size class.

D | size | length | J | V | CDR3 | DNA
- | - | 16 | TRBJ1-2 | TRBV27 | CASSFQSGALSYGYTF | TGTGCCAGCAGTTTTCAATCAGGGGCACTCTCCTATGGCTACACCTTC
- | - | 11 | TRBJ2-1 | TRBV6-2/TRBV6-3 | CATRAGGEQFF | TGTGCCACCCGGGCGGGTGGTGAGCAGTTCTTC
- | - | 15 | TRBJ2-1 | TRBV25-1 | CASSAPRHLYNEQFF | TGTGCCAGCAGTGCGCCGAGACATCTGTACAATGAGCAGTTCTTC
- | - | 16 | TRBJ1-5 | TRBV27 | CASSSPAVQGNQPQHF | TGTGCCAGCAGTTCTCCCGCGGTACAGGGCAATCAGCCCCAGCATTTT
- | once | 13 | TRBJ1-1 | TRBV6-1 | CASSDWMGTEAFF | TGTGCCAGCAGTGACTGGATGGGCACTGAAGCTTTCTTT
- | - | 14 | TRBJ2-2 | TRBV24-1 | CATSDPPAAGELFF | TGTGCCACCAGTGACCCGCCGGCGGCCGGGGAGCTGTTTTTT
TRBD1 | - | 15 | TRBJ2-3 | TRBV19 | CASIGGDRVEDTQYF | TGTGCCAGTATTGGCGGGGACAGGGTGGAAGATACGCAGTATTTT
- | - | 15 | TRBJ2-7 | TRBV4-1 | CASSQGGRGIYEQYF | TGCGCCAGCAGCCAAGGAGGAAGAGGGATCTACGAGCAGTACTTC
- | - | 14 | TRBJ1-5 | TRBV6-2/TRBV6-3 | CASSYLTGGQPQHF | TGTGCCAGCAGTTACCTAACGGGAGGGCAGCCCCAGCATTTT
- | - | 17 | TRBJ2-6 | TRBV28 | CASSFSMRVRGANVLTF | TGTGCCAGCAGTTTTAGTATGAGGGTACGGGGGGCCAACGTCCTGACTTTC
TRBD2 | - | 14 | TRBJ2-1 | TRBV6-2/TRBV6-3 | CASSVTERGDEQFF | TGTGCCAGCAGTGTTACGGAGCGGGGGGATGAGCAGTTCTTC
- | once | 13 | TRBJ2-7 | TRBV27 | CASSVGRGTEQYF | TGTGCCAGCAGTGTAGGGAGGGGGACCGAGCAGTACTTC
- | - | 13 | TRBJ2-3 | TRBV29-1 | CSVEDQVTDTQYF | TGCAGCGTTGAAGATCAGGTTACAGATACGCAGTATTTT
- | - | 13 | TRBJ1-1 | TRBV6-5 | CASSYNGETEAFF | TGTGCCAGCAGTTACAACGGGGAGACTGAAGCTTTCTTT
- | - | 14 | TRBJ2-1 | TRBV27 | CASSFEGEYNEQFF | TGTGCCAGCAGTTTCGAGGGAGAGTACAATGAGCAGTTCTTC
TRBD2 | once | 18 | TRBJ2-1 | TRBV5-6 | CASSPRLAGALPYNEQFF | TGTGCCAGCAGCCCGAGACTAGCGGGAGCGCTTCCCTACAATGAGCAGTTCTTC
- | - | 12 | TRBJ2-7 | TRBV6-6 | CASRYRDYEQYF | TGTGCCAGCAGGTACCGGGACTACGAGCAGTACTTC
- | - | 18 | TRBJ2-5 | TRBV20-1 | CSARGRPGGQGPLETQYF | TGCAGTGCTAGAGGCAGGCCCGGAGGGCAGGGTCCACTAGAGACCCAGTACTTC
- | - | 13 | TRBJ2-2 | TRBV29-1 | CSVSGPTTGELFF | TGCAGCGTTTCAGGACCCACAACCGGGGAGCTGTTTTTT
- | - | 15 | TRBJ2-1 | TRBV9 | CASSPTGEVYNEQFF | TGTGCCAGCAGCCCAACCGGCGAAGTTTACAATGAGCAGTTCTTC
- | - | 15 | TRBJ2-3 | TRBV5-6 | CASSPPAPELDTQYF | TGTGCCAGCAGCCCCCCGGCCCCGGAGTTGGATACGCAGTATTTT
- | - | 17 | TRBJ2-1 | TRBV7-9 | CASSTDYRESSYNEQFF | TGTGCCAGCAGCACCGACTATCGTGAGAGCTCCTACAATGAGCAGTTCTTC
- | - | 12 | TRBJ2-6 | TRBV30 | CAWESGANVLTF | TGTGCCTGGGAATCTGGGGCCAACGTCCTGACTTTC